The rows below give T cell receptor beta chains drawn from one sample of a study of blood T cell repertoires in COVID-19. Profiled with immunoSEQ multiplex PCR; TCRdb holds only in-frame clones, not every one. Among approximately 110,000 clones listed, around 84% were seen once. The sample was peripheral blood. The receptors stem from a human donor in a cohort sampled during active COVID-19. The CDR3 runs from the conserved cysteine through the conserved F or W. A D gene is named only where the DNA matches it firmly. A clone size is listed for some rows: how often the clone was seen (once, few, many), or a class if it is expanded.

cdr3_aa: CSVAGLASGTQYF
cdr3_nt: TGCAGCGTCGCGGGACTAGCCTCGGGTACGCAGTATTTT
clone_size: NA
v_call: TRBV29-1
j_call: TRBJ2-3
d_call: TRBD2

cdr3_aa: CASSQGAGANEKLFF
cdr3_nt: TGTGCCAGCAGCCAAGGGGCAGGGGCTAATGAAAAACTGTTTTTT
clone_size: once
v_call: TRBV3-1/TRBV3-2
j_call: TRBJ1-4
d_call: NA

cdr3_aa: CASSQGLAGGFGNNEQFF
cdr3_nt: TGTGCCAGCAGCCAAGGACTAGCGGGAGGGTTTGGAAACAATGAGCAGTTCTTC
clone_size: NA
v_call: TRBV11-2
j_call: TRBJ2-1
d_call: TRBD2

cdr3_aa: CASRLGQNTEAFF
cdr3_nt: TGTGCCAGCAGATTGGGACAGAACACTGAAGCTTTCTTT
clone_size: few
v_call: TRBV7-2
j_call: TRBJ1-1
d_call: NA

cdr3_aa: CASSQAQGVNSPLHF
cdr3_nt: TGCGCCAGCAGCCAAGCACAGGGGGTTAATTCACCCCTCCACTTT
clone_size: NA
v_call: TRBV4-3
j_call: TRBJ1-6
d_call: TRBD1

cdr3_aa: CASSRQGAYEKLFF
cdr3_nt: TGTGCCAGCAGCAGACAGGGGGCGTACGAAAAACTGTTTTTT
clone_size: NA
v_call: TRBV2
j_call: TRBJ1-4
d_call: TRBD1

cdr3_aa: CASSDLAGASGTQYF
cdr3_nt: TGCGCCAGCAGTGATCTAGCGGGAGCGAGCGGTACGCAGTATTTT
clone_size: NA
v_call: TRBV10-1
j_call: TRBJ2-3
d_call: TRBD2

cdr3_aa: CASSVDGGSSYNEQFF
cdr3_nt: TGTGCCAGCAGCGTAGACGGCGGGAGCTCCTACAATGAGCAGTTCTTC
clone_size: NA
v_call: TRBV9
j_call: TRBJ2-1
d_call: TRBD2

cdr3_aa: CASSLGPAGVYNEQFF
cdr3_nt: TGTGCCAGCAGCTTAGGTCCAGCGGGGGTCTACAATGAGCAGTTCTTC
clone_size: NA
v_call: TRBV7-3
j_call: TRBJ2-1
d_call: TRBD2

cdr3_aa: CASSLARGFAAFF
cdr3_nt: TGCGCCAGCAGCTTGGCCAGAGGGTTCGCAGCTTTCTTT
clone_size: NA
v_call: TRBV5-1
j_call: TRBJ1-1
d_call: NA

cdr3_aa: CACTPGQNYEQYF
cdr3_nt: TGTGCCTGTACGCCGGGACAGAACTACGAGCAGTACTTC
clone_size: once
v_call: TRBV30
j_call: TRBJ2-7
d_call: TRBD1

cdr3_aa: CASSQRASGRNEQFF
cdr3_nt: TGTGCCAGCAGCCAAAGGGCTAGCGGGAGGAATGAGCAGTTCTTC
clone_size: NA
v_call: TRBV3-1/TRBV3-2
j_call: TRBJ2-1
d_call: TRBD2

cdr3_aa: CASSSRTVQETQYF
cdr3_nt: TGTGCCAGCTCATCCCGGACAGTCCAAGAGACCCAGTACTTC
clone_size: NA
v_call: TRBV18
j_call: TRBJ2-5
d_call: NA

cdr3_aa: CASSVGGGSYNEQFF
cdr3_nt: TGTGCCAGCTCGGTAGGTGGCGGGTCCTACAATGAGCAGTTCTTC
clone_size: NA
v_call: TRBV28
j_call: TRBJ2-1
d_call: NA

cdr3_aa: CATSDRQGFNGELFF
cdr3_nt: TGTGCCACCAGTGATCGACAGGGGTTTAACGGGGAGCTGTTTTTT
clone_size: NA
v_call: TRBV24-1
j_call: TRBJ2-2
d_call: TRBD1

cdr3_aa: CASSGTSFNEQFF
cdr3_nt: TGTGCCAGCAGCGGGACTAGCTTTAATGAGCAGTTCTTC
clone_size: NA
v_call: TRBV7-3
j_call: TRBJ2-1
d_call: TRBD2

cdr3_aa: CASTFGRTSYGYTF
cdr3_nt: TGTGCCAGCACCTTTGGTAGGACTTCCTATGGCTACACCTTC
clone_size: NA
v_call: TRBV28
j_call: TRBJ1-2
d_call: NA

cdr3_aa: CSARGQGIETQYF
cdr3_nt: TGCAGCGCCCGGGGACAGGGGATCGAGACCCAGTACTTC
clone_size: NA
v_call: TRBV29-1
j_call: TRBJ2-5
d_call: TRBD1

cdr3_aa: CASSLAGQNYGYTF
cdr3_nt: TGCGCCAGCAGCTTGGCCGGTCAAAACTATGGCTACACCTTC
clone_size: once
v_call: TRBV5-1
j_call: TRBJ1-2
d_call: NA

cdr3_aa: CASSQRGTEAFF
cdr3_nt: TGTGCCAGCAGTCAGCGGGGGACTGAAGCTTTCTTT
clone_size: NA
v_call: TRBV12-3/TRBV12-4
j_call: TRBJ1-1
d_call: NA

cdr3_aa: CASSPSKASGSYEQYF
cdr3_nt: TGTGCCAGCAGTCCGTCCAAGGCTAGCGGATCCTACGAGCAGTACTTC
clone_size: NA
v_call: TRBV28
j_call: TRBJ2-7
d_call: TRBD2

cdr3_aa: CASSPSGSRAGELFF
cdr3_nt: TGTGCCAGTAGCCCTAGCGGGAGTAGGGCCGGGGAGCTGTTTTTT
clone_size: NA
v_call: TRBV19
j_call: TRBJ2-2
d_call: TRBD2

cdr3_aa: CAAGWETQYF
cdr3_nt: TGTGCCGCGGGCTGGGAGACCCAGTACTTC
clone_size: NA
v_call: TRBV28
j_call: TRBJ2-5
d_call: NA

cdr3_aa: CASSQDGLAGVSYEQYF
cdr3_nt: TGTGCCAGCAGCCAAGATGGACTAGCGGGTGTCTCCTACGAGCAGTACTTC
clone_size: few
v_call: TRBV3-1/TRBV3-2
j_call: TRBJ2-7
d_call: TRBD2

cdr3_aa: CASSLDGSNSPLHF
cdr3_nt: TGTGCCAGCAGCTTAGACGGGTCCAATTCACCCCTCCACTTT
clone_size: NA
v_call: TRBV7-9
j_call: TRBJ1-6
d_call: NA

cdr3_aa: CASSATGAGEQYF
cdr3_nt: TGTGCCAGCTCAGCGACAGGGGCGGGAGAGCAGTACTTC
clone_size: once
v_call: TRBV18
j_call: TRBJ2-7
d_call: TRBD1

cdr3_aa: CSVVAGEETQYF
cdr3_nt: TGCAGCGTTGTAGCGGGGGAAGAGACCCAGTACTTC
clone_size: NA
v_call: TRBV29-1
j_call: TRBJ2-5
d_call: TRBD2

cdr3_aa: CATSRAQGVSPLHF
cdr3_nt: TGTGCCACCAGCAGAGCCCAGGGGGTTTCACCCCTCCACTTT
clone_size: NA
v_call: TRBV15
j_call: TRBJ1-6
d_call: TRBD1

cdr3_aa: CASSLVAAGTGELFF
cdr3_nt: TGTGCCAGCAGCTTAGTAGCGGCGGGCACCGGGGAGCTGTTTTTT
clone_size: NA
v_call: TRBV7-2
j_call: TRBJ2-2
d_call: NA

cdr3_aa: CASSSRQGGNQPQHF
cdr3_nt: TGTGCCAGCAGCTCCCGACAGGGCGGCAATCAGCCCCAGCATTTT
clone_size: NA
v_call: TRBV7-8
j_call: TRBJ1-5
d_call: TRBD1

cdr3_aa: CASRPTGAQPQHF
cdr3_nt: TGTGCCAGCAGACCTACAGGGGCTCAGCCCCAGCATTTT
clone_size: once
v_call: TRBV28
j_call: TRBJ1-5
d_call: TRBD1

cdr3_aa: CASTRGSSPPGELFF
cdr3_nt: TGTGCCAGCACCAGAGGATCGAGTCCCCCCGGGGAGCTGTTTTTT
clone_size: NA
v_call: TRBV28
j_call: TRBJ2-2
d_call: NA

cdr3_aa: CASSATPGQGASEQYF
cdr3_nt: TGTGCCAGTAGTGCAACACCGGGACAGGGGGCCAGCGAGCAGTACTTC
clone_size: NA
v_call: TRBV19
j_call: TRBJ2-7
d_call: TRBD1

cdr3_aa: CASSGTSRETQYF
cdr3_nt: TGTGCCAGCTCCGGGACTAGTCGAGAGACCCAGTACTTC
clone_size: once
v_call: TRBV18
j_call: TRBJ2-5
d_call: TRBD2

cdr3_aa: CASRTGDTQYF
cdr3_nt: TGTGCCAGCAGGACGGGAGATACGCAGTATTTT
clone_size: NA
v_call: TRBV11-2
j_call: TRBJ2-3
d_call: NA

cdr3_aa: CASSQEGTSGVGSYNEQFF
cdr3_nt: TGTGCCAGCAGCCAAGAGGGGACTAGCGGGGTTGGCTCCTACAATGAGCAGTTCTTC
clone_size: NA
v_call: TRBV4-2
j_call: TRBJ2-1
d_call: TRBD2

cdr3_aa: CASSYSTSGRKYEQYF
cdr3_nt: TGTGCCAGCAGTTACTCGACTAGCGGGAGGAAATACGAGCAGTACTTC
clone_size: NA
v_call: TRBV6-2/TRBV6-3
j_call: TRBJ2-7
d_call: TRBD2

cdr3_aa: CSAHLQGEQYF
cdr3_nt: TGCAGTGCTCACCTCCAGGGCGAGCAGTACTTC
clone_size: NA
v_call: TRBV20-1
j_call: TRBJ2-7
d_call: NA

cdr3_aa: CASSVEAGDTEAFF
cdr3_nt: TGTGCCAGCAGCGTAGAAGCAGGGGACACTGAAGCTTTCTTT
clone_size: NA
v_call: TRBV9
j_call: TRBJ1-1
d_call: NA

cdr3_aa: CSASKPGGATF
cdr3_nt: TGCAGTGCTTCCAAGCCGGGTGGGGCCACCTTC
clone_size: few
v_call: TRBV20-1
j_call: TRBJ1-2
d_call: NA

cdr3_aa: CASSLATGIVDEQYF
cdr3_nt: TGCGCCAGCAGCCTGGCGACAGGGATTGTGGACGAGCAGTACTTC
clone_size: NA
v_call: TRBV5-1
j_call: TRBJ2-7
d_call: TRBD1

cdr3_aa: CASSLERGAGETQYF
cdr3_nt: TGTGCCAGCAGCTTAGAGCGGGGGGCTGGTGAGACCCAGTACTTC
clone_size: few
v_call: TRBV7-3
j_call: TRBJ2-5
d_call: TRBD2

cdr3_aa: CASSPVDREAFF
cdr3_nt: TGTGCCAGCAGCCCCGTGGACAGGGAAGCTTTCTTT
clone_size: NA
v_call: TRBV7-9
j_call: TRBJ1-1
d_call: TRBD1

cdr3_aa: CASSFTGGSFYGYTF
cdr3_nt: TGTGCCAGCAGCTTTACAGGAGGGTCCTTCTATGGCTACACCTTC
clone_size: NA
v_call: TRBV5-8
j_call: TRBJ1-2
d_call: NA

cdr3_aa: CASSYLGPSSYNSPLHF
cdr3_nt: TGTGCCAGCAGTTACTTGGGCCCGAGCTCCTATAATTCACCCCTCCACTTT
clone_size: NA
v_call: TRBV6-2/TRBV6-3
j_call: TRBJ1-6
d_call: NA

cdr3_aa: CASSGTSGRWNEQFF
cdr3_nt: TGCGCCAGCAGCGGGACTAGCGGGAGGTGGAATGAGCAGTTCTTC
clone_size: NA
v_call: TRBV10-1
j_call: TRBJ2-1
d_call: TRBD2

cdr3_aa: CASSHGLAGAIYEQYF
cdr3_nt: TGTGCCAGCAGCCACGGACTAGCGGGGGCTATCTACGAGCAGTACTTC
clone_size: NA
v_call: TRBV7-2
j_call: TRBJ2-7
d_call: TRBD2

cdr3_aa: CASSSQGIGELFF
cdr3_nt: TGTGCCAGCAGCTCTCAGGGTATCGGGGAGCTGTTTTTT
clone_size: NA
v_call: TRBV7-2
j_call: TRBJ2-2
d_call: NA

cdr3_aa: CASRNRGGYYGYTF
cdr3_nt: TGTGCCAGCAGAAATAGGGGGGGCTACTATGGCTACACCTTC
clone_size: NA
v_call: TRBV7-2
j_call: TRBJ1-2
d_call: NA

cdr3_aa: CASSVLAGVPGGDEQFF
cdr3_nt: TGTGCCAGCAGCGTACTAGCGGGGGTGCCAGGCGGAGATGAGCAGTTCTTC
clone_size: NA
v_call: TRBV9
j_call: TRBJ2-1
d_call: TRBD2

cdr3_aa: CSASVRGGLEQYF
cdr3_nt: TGCAGTGCTAGTGTCCGTGGGGGACTCGAGCAGTACTTC
clone_size: NA
v_call: TRBV20-1
j_call: TRBJ2-7
d_call: NA

cdr3_aa: CASSPFQQETQYF
cdr3_nt: TGTGCCAGCTCACCATTTCAGCAAGAGACCCAGTACTTC
clone_size: few
v_call: TRBV18
j_call: TRBJ2-5
d_call: NA

cdr3_aa: CATSDPNPTSGGQETQYF
cdr3_nt: TGTGCCACCAGTGATCCAAATCCGACTAGCGGGGGACAAGAGACCCAGTACTTC
clone_size: NA
v_call: TRBV24-1
j_call: TRBJ2-5
d_call: TRBD2

cdr3_aa: CASSSPGVGYGYTF
cdr3_nt: TGTGCCAGCAGCTCTCCCGGGGTAGGGTATGGCTACACCTTC
clone_size: NA
v_call: TRBV7-9
j_call: TRBJ1-2
d_call: NA

cdr3_aa: CASSFGTSTHEQYF
cdr3_nt: TGTGCCAGCAGTTTTGGGACTAGCACCCACGAGCAGTACTTC
clone_size: NA
v_call: TRBV27
j_call: TRBJ2-7
d_call: TRBD2

cdr3_aa: CATSRDLPYEQYF
cdr3_nt: TGTGCCACCAGCAGAGATCTTCCCTACGAGCAGTACTTC
clone_size: NA
v_call: TRBV15
j_call: TRBJ2-7
d_call: NA

cdr3_aa: CASSRGQAHTEAFF
cdr3_nt: TGTGCCAGCAGCCGCGGACAGGCGCACACTGAAGCTTTCTTT
clone_size: NA
v_call: TRBV7-2
j_call: TRBJ1-1
d_call: TRBD1

cdr3_aa: CASSGERGGNTDTQYF
cdr3_nt: TGTGCCAGCAGCGGAGAGCGGGGGGGCAATACAGATACGCAGTATTTT
clone_size: NA
v_call: TRBV5-4
j_call: TRBJ2-3
d_call: TRBD2

cdr3_aa: CASGSGGPTDTQYF
cdr3_nt: TGTGCTAGTGGTTCGGGGGGCCCTACAGATACGCAGTATTTT
clone_size: NA
v_call: TRBV12-5
j_call: TRBJ2-3
d_call: NA

cdr3_aa: CAISGPGTGEADTQYF
cdr3_nt: TGTGCCATCAGTGGCCCCGGGACAGGGGAAGCAGATACGCAGTATTTT
clone_size: NA
v_call: TRBV10-3
j_call: TRBJ2-3
d_call: TRBD1